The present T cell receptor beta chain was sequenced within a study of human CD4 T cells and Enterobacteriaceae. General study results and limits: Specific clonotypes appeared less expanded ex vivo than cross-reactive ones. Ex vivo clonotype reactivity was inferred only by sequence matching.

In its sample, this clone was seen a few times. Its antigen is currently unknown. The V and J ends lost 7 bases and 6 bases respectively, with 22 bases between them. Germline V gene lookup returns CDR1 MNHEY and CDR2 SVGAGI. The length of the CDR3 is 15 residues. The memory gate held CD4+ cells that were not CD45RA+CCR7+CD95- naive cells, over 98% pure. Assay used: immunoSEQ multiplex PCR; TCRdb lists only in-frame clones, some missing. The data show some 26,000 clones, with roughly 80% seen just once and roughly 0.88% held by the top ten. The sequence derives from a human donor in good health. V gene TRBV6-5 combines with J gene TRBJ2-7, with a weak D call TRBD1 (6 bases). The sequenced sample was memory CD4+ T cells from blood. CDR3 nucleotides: TGTGCCAGCACCCCCAGGGGTACAGGAGTTTTCGAGCAGTACTTC. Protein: CASTPRGTGVFEQYF.